Only a few counts were recorded for the clone carrying this T cell receptor (beta chain). Antigen: not known. Alongside a J-beta primer mix, a sample-barcoded 5' primer served in a second PCR lasting about 6 to 12 cycles. TCRdb fed the 5' RACE reads into MiXCR, producing one record per CDR3 protein. The data contain approximately 600,000 distinct CDR3 sequences, 58% of them seen just once; the ten biggest clones take up around 37%. This record comes from a study of blood T cells in healthy people across ages. Whole-study results and caveats: As age increased, TCR beta diversity per million T cells fell in a roughly linear fashion.

The sample comprised blood. The TCR comes from a man aged 60 to 69 in good health.

Here the CDR3 DNA reads TGTGCCAGCAGCCTCGCGGGAGCAGGGGGACGAGAGACCCAGTACTTC. It specifies CASSLAGAGGRETQYF. The rearrangement links TRBV7-9 to TRBJ2-5; D is tentatively TRBD1 or TRBD2 (7 bases each). Deletions cut 5 bases from V and 4 bases from J, with 20 bases between. The CDR3 spans 16 residues. Germline CDR1 SEHNR, CDR2 FQNEAQ (reference sequence).